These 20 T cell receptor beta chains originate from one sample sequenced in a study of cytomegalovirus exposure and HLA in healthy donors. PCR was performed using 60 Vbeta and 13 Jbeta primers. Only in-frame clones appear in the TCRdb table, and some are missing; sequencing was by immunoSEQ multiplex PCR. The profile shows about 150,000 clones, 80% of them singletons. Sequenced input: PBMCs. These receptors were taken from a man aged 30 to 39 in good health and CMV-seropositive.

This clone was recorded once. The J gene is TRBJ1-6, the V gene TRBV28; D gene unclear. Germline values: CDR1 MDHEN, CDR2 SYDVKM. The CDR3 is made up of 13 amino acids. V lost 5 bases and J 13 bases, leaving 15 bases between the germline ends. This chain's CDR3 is CASSAQRPLPLHF. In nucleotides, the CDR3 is TGTGCCAGCAGTGCACAGCGGCCCCTTCCCCTCCACTTT.

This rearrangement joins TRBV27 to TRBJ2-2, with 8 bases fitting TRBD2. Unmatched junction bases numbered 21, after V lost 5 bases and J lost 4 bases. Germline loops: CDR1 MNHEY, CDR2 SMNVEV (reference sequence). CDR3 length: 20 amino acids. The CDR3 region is CASSPSPAQDSGVITGELFF. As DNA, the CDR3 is TGTGCCAGCAGTCCCTCGCCTGCCCAGGATAGCGGGGTGATCACCGGGGAGCTGTTTTTT.

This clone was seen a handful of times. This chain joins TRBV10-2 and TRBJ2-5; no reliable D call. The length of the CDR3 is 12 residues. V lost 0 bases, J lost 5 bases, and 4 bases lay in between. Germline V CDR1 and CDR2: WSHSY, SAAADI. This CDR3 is CASSESRETQYF. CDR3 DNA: TGCGCCAGCAGTGAGTCTCGGGAGACCCAGTACTTC.

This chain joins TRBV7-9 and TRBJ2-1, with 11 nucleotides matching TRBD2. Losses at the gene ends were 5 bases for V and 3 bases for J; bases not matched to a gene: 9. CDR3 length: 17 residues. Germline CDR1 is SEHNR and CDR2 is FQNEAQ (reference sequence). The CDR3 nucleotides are TGTGCCAGCAGCGCGCTCACTAGCGGGAGCTACTACAATGAGCAGTTCTTC. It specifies CASSALTSGSYYNEQFF.

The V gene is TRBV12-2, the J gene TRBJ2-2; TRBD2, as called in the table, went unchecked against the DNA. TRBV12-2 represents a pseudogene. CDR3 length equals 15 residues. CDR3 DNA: TGTGCAAGTCGCTTAGGGAGGGCGAACACCGGGGAGCTGTTTTTT. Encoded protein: CASRLGRANTGELFF.

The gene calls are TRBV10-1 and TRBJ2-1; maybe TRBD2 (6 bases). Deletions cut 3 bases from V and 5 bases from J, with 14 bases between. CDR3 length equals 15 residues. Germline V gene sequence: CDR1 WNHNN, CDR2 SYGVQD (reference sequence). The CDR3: CASSDSGRGNNEQFF. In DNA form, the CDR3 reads TGCGCCAGCAGTGACTCCGGGAGAGGGAACAATGAGCAGTTCTTC.

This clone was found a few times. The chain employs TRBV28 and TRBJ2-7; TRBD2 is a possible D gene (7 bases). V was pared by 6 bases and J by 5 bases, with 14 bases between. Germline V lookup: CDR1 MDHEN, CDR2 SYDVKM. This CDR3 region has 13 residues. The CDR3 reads CASSPGGADEQYF. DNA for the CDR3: TGTGCCAGCAGCCCTGGGGGGGCAGACGAGCAGTACTTC.

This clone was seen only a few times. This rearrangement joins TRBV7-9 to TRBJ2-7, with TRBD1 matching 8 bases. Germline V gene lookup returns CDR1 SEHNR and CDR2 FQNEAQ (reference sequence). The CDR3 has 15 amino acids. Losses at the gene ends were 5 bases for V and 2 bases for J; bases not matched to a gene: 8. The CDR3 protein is CASSLQGQATYEQYF. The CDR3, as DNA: TGTGCCAGCAGCCTACAGGGACAGGCAACCTACGAGCAGTACTTC.

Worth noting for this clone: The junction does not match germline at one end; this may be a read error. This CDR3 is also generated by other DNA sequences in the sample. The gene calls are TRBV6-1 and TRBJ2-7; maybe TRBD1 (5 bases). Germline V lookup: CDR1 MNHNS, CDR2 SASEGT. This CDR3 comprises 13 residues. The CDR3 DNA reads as TGCGCCAGCAACAGGTCAGGTGGCGACGAGCAGTACTTC. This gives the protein CASNRSGGDEQYF.

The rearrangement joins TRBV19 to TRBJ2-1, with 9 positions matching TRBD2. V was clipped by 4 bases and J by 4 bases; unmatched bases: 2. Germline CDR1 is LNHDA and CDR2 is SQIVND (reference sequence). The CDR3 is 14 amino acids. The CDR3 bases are TGTGCCAGTAGTACCCTAGCGGGGTACAATGAGCAGTTCTTC. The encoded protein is CASSTLAGYNEQFF.

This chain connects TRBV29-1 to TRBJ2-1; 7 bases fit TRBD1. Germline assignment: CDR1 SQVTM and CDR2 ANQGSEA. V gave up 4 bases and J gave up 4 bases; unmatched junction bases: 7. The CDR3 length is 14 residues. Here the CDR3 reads CSVVNRGPYNEQFF. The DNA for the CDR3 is TGCAGCGTTGTTAACAGGGGACCGTACAATGAGCAGTTCTTC.

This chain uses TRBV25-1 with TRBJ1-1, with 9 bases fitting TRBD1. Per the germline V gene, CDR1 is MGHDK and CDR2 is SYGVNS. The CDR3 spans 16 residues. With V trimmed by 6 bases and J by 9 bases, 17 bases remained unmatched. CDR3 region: CASRAYRTGVGPKAFF. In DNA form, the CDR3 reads TGTGCCAGCAGAGCTTACCGGACAGGGGTTGGGCCGAAAGCTTTCTTT.

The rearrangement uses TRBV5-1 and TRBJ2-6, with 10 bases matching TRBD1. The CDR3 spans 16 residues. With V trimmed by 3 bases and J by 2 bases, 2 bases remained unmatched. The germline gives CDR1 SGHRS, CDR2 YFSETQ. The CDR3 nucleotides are TGCGCCAGCAGCTCGGGACAGGGGACTGGGGCCAACGTCCTGACTTTC. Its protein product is CASSSGQGTGANVLTF.

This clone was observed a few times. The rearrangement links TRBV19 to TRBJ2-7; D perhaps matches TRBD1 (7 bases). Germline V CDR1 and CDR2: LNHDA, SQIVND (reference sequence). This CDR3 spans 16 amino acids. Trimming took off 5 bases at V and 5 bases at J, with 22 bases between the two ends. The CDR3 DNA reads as TGTGCCAGTAGTCTCCAGGGGGGCACCAGGGGCAACGAGCAGTACTTC. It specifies CASSLQGGTRGNEQYF.

CDR3 loop: CACWRGTSDREQYF. Written as DNA, the CDR3 is TGTGCCTGCTGGAGGGGGACTAGCGACCGCGAGCAGTACTTC. The chain links TRBV2 to TRBJ2-7; TRBD2 matches at 10 bases. The CDR3 covers 14 residues. The germline V gene has CDR1 SNHLY and CDR2 FYNNEI. After removal of 11 bases from V and 6 bases from J, the junction contained 13 bases not matched to a gene.

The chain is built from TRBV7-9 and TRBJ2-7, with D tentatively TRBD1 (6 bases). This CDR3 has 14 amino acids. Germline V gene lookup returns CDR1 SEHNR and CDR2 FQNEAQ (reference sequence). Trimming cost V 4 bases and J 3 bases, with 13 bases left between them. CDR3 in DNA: TGTGCCAGCAGCTCGTCGACAGGCCTCTACGAGCAGTACTTC. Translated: CASSSSTGLYEQYF. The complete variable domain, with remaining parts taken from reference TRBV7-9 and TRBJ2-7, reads DTGVSQNPRHKITKRGQNVTFRCDPISEHNRLYWYRQTLGQGPEFLTYFQNEAQLEKSRLLSDRFSAERPKGSFSTLEIQRTEQGDSAMYLCASSSSTGLYEQYFGPGTRLTVT.

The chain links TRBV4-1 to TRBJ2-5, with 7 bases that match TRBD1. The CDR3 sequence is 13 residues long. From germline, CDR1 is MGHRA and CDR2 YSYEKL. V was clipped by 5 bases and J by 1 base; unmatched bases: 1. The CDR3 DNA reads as TGCGCCAGCAGCGGACAGGTCCAAGAGACCCAGTACTTC. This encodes CASSGQVQETQYF.

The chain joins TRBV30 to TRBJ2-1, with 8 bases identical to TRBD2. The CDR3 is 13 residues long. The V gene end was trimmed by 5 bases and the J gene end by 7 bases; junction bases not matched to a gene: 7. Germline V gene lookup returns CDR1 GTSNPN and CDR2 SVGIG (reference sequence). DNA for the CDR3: TGTGCCTGGTCTCCGGGACTAGGGAATGAGCAGTTCTTC. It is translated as CAWSPGLGNEQFF.

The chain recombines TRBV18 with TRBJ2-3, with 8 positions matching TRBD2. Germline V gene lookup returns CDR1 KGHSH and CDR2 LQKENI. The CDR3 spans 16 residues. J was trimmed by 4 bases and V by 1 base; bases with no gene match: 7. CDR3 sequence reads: CASSPLGRAGADTQYF. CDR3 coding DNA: TGTGCCAGCTCACCACTCGGCAGAGCGGGAGCAGATACGCAGTATTTT.

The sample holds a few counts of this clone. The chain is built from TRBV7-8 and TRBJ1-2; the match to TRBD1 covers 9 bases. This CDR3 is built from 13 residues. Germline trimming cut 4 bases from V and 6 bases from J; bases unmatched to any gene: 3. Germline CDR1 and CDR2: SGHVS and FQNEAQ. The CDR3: CASSWGQGDGYTF. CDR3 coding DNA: TGTGCCAGCAGCTGGGGACAGGGAGATGGCTACACCTTC.